The present T cell receptor (beta chain) was sequenced within a study of CD8 T cells in ankylosing spondylitis (dated by TCRdb to the late 2010s). For context, the study as a whole: The study set out to find disease-linked TCR variants by profiling T cell receptor beta repertoires in ankylosing spondylitis patients and healthy donors. Peripheral blood was sampled, and synovial fluid was also collected from ankylosing spondylitis patients. The full study cohort was made up of about 25 ankylosing spondylitis patients and roughly 98 healthy donors. Points the paper makes about the study in general: Significant enrichment of the disease-linked clones was reported in matched synovial fluid samples from ankylosing spondylitis patients. In peripheral blood, the disease-linked clones were found at relatively low frequencies and had a CD8+ phenotype. A TCR beta motif made up of several highly homologous amino acid variants appeared to be characteristic of blood from ankylosing spondylitis patients. Some of the motif variants had been reported before in the synovial fluid and blood of reactive arthritis patients, a finding that suggests common disease-initiation mechanisms.

Sequencing was performed on an Illumina HiSeq 2500. TCR beta libraries were prepared by quantitative 5'-RACE with molecular barcodes. On the study's bioinformatics: A new computational method, built on a probabilistic model of VDJ rearrangement, was used to identify disease-linked TCR variants. Clones were called with MiXCR by TCRdb after fastp trimmed the public reads at Q25, and only in-frame beta chains were retained. All rows with the same CDR3 protein become a single entry with the most common DNA and genes. None of the V and J calls come from the authors' own analysis; TCRdb made them. Across this sample there are approximately 220,000 distinct CDR3 sequences, with roughly 24% seen only once. The ten biggest clones cover under 7% of the sample. As concerns this clonotype: Its antigen remains undetermined. One base away there is no much larger clone; base qualities are not given.

The sequence was obtained from a male donor with ankylosing spondylitis or in good health (not recorded which). The specimen sequenced was blood, either unsorted or a sorted T cell fraction (not recorded which).

The CDR3 has the sequence CSAEQDRGLGAFF. DNA sequence: TGCAGTGCGGAGCAAGACAGGGGCCTCGGGGCTTTCTTT. The chain is encoded by TRBV20-1 joined to TRBJ1-1; TRBD1 fits 8 bases in the junction. From its cysteine to its phenylalanine, the CDR3 spans 13 amino acids. Only CDR3 DNA is held: 39 bases, read in frame from base 1. For this chain, trimming is 6 bases at the V end and 11 bases at the J end, and the number of junction bases without a gene match is 14. The germline V gene (reference sequence) yields DFQATT for CDR1 and SNEGSKA for CDR2.